Described below is a single T cell receptor beta chain sequence and its context. This specimen belongs to a study of cytomegalovirus exposure and HLA in healthy donors. V trimming: 4 bases; J trimming: 7 bases; junction bases outside the gene matches: 11. Germline CDR1 SEHNR, CDR2 FQNEAQ (reference sequence). The length of the CDR3 is 16 residues. Generated by immunoSEQ multiplex PCR, the TCRdb table keeps only in-frame clones and is missing some. Of 180,000 or so clones listed, more than 65% were seen once; the top ten hold over 10%. The sequence was collected from a woman aged 25-40 years in good health and CMV-seropositive. The source material was PBMCs. This chain connects TRBV7-9 to TRBJ2-1; 9 bases agree with TRBD2. The CDR3 region has the DNA TGTGCCAGCAGCTCCCGTAGGGCGGGAGGGCTTAATGAGCAGTTCTTC. Translation: CASSSRRAGGLNEQFF.